This is a list of T cell receptor beta chains from one sample in a study of blood T cell repertoires in COVID-19. TCRdb keeps only in-frame clones here, not all; method: immunoSEQ multiplex PCR. The sample lists roughly 87,000 clones; approximately 89% were seen once. Material for sequencing was peripheral blood. These receptors were obtained from a man aged 55-75 years with acute or convalescent COVID-19. The conserved cysteine and the conserved F or W are not part of the CDR3 here. D genes are given only for firm matches. Clone size is given for some rows only: seen once, a few or many times, or a class if the clone is expanded.

V gene	J gene	D gene	clone size	CDR3 protein
TRBV3-1/TRBV3-2	TRBJ2-3	TRBD2	.	ASSQGAGAGDTQY
TRBV12-3/TRBV12-4	TRBJ2-7	.	.	ASSSTTSYEQY
TRBV5-1	TRBJ2-3	.	.	ASSLFSGSTDTQY
TRBV19	TRBJ2-2	.	.	ASRDLLGGGAGELF
TRBV11-2	TRBJ2-2	.	.	ASSLTGGPTGELF
TRBV6-1	TRBJ1-2	TRBD1	.	ASSVSTGGPNYGYT
TRBV11-1	TRBJ1-2	.	.	ASSSGTNYGYT
TRBV12-1	TRBJ1-2	.	.	ASSEGQGRDGYT
TRBV30	TRBJ2-2	.	.	AWNILAGQSGELF
TRBV5-1	TRBJ1-2	TRBD1	.	ASSPGQPGGT
TRBV2	TRBJ1-1	.	.	ATSDVEDTEAF
TRBV5-8	TRBJ1-4	.	.	ASSYGLNEKLF
TRBV2	TRBJ2-5	.	once	ASTGGRQETQY
TRBV7-6	TRBJ2-3	.	.	ASSGGTGRTDTQY
TRBV28	TRBJ2-4	TRBD1	.	ASIRQGPLFGGNIQY
TRBV7-9	TRBJ2-5	.	.	ASSPTGHGWGTQY
TRBV5-1	TRBJ1-2	TRBD1	.	ASSLVGQGAANYGYT
TRBV5-1	TRBJ2-2	.	.	ASSLGQFDTGELF
TRBV10-1	TRBJ2-7	TRBD1	.	ASSLRGQGEQY
TRBV4-1	TRBJ1-6	TRBD1	once	ASSQLQGAGTPLH
TRBV9	TRBJ2-2	TRBD2	.	ASSVGGTNTGELF
TRBV9	TRBJ2-3	TRBD1	.	ASSQGQGADAQY
TRBV5-1	TRBJ1-1	.	.	ASMPGTPLNTEAF
TRBV6-6	TRBJ2-7	TRBD1	.	ASHYRDRGHEQY
TRBV5-6	TRBJ2-2	TRBD1	.	ASSLLNQGAGELF
TRBV27	TRBJ2-3	TRBD2	.	ARWVERGAKDTQY
TRBV29-1	TRBJ2-1	TRBD1	.	SVEEGTGSHEQF
TRBV5-4	TRBJ2-2	TRBD2	.	ASSLGTSGRGELF
TRBV30	TRBJ2-1	TRBD1	.	AWGQGAYSYNEQF
TRBV4-2	TRBJ2-2	TRBD2	once	ASSPLGLANTGELF
TRBV5-1	TRBJ2-6	TRBD1	.	ASRPVWGQGSSGANVLT
TRBV18	TRBJ1-2	TRBD1	.	ASSPGQGRYGYT
TRBV9	TRBJ1-1	TRBD1	once	ASSEGQVGTEAF
TRBV5-5	TRBJ1-1	.	.	ASSLVQGFGTEAF
TRBV21-1	TRBJ2-7	.	.	ASSSRTGGFYEQY
TRBV9	TRBJ2-5	TRBD1	.	ASSVVPTGGVETQY
TRBV7-3	TRBJ2-1	.	once	ASSLGHYNEQF
TRBV3-1/TRBV3-2	TRBJ1-1	TRBD1	.	ASSKDRAQTTEAF
TRBV18	TRBJ2-3	.	once	ASSLGADTQY
TRBV7-2	TRBJ1-2	.	.	ASSLSVNYGYT
TRBV4-1	TRBJ1-1	.	.	ASSQTGTEAF
TRBV27	TRBJ2-3	TRBD2	.	ASTDQRGNTDTQY
TRBV28	TRBJ2-7	.	.	ASSSFSQGMEGTYEQY
TRBV6-2/TRBV6-3	TRBJ1-2	TRBD1	.	ASSTDRVDGYT
TRBV6-5	TRBJ2-5	TRBD2	.	ASIWTSGEETQY
TRBV14	TRBJ1-2	.	once	ASSQLPEVDYGYT
TRBV6-5	TRBJ2-7	TRBD2	.	ASRGGRAYEQY
TRBV18	TRBJ1-5	TRBD1	.	ASSAGTGGGQPQH
TRBV4-1	TRBJ1-2	.	.	ASSQIGVLYGYT
TRBV27	TRBJ1-2	.	.	ASSPQMTDGYT
TRBV30	TRBJ1-4	.	.	AWSGGTKEKLF
TRBV30	TRBJ1-2	.	.	AWDRLNGYT
TRBV6-5	TRBJ1-2	TRBD1	.	ASREQGALGYT
TRBV30	TRBJ2-7	.	.	AWRLVTYEQY